One sample yielded the 8 T cell receptor beta chains listed below, sequenced in a study of blood T cells in healthy people across ages. Next came a second PCR, run for about 7 to 12 cycles, which used a sample-barcoded 5' primer along with a J-beta primer mix. TCRdb re-derived calls from the 5' RACE reads in MiXCR, one entry per CDR3 protein. Altogether 1.2 million to 1.5 million distinct CDR3 sequences are present, roughly 60% being singletons, with the ten largest covering more than 6%. The sequenced sample was blood. These receptors came from a man between 18 and 35 years old in good health.

This clonotype was detected only a few times. The rearrangement joins TRBV5-1 to TRBJ1-1, with 7 bases lining up with TRBD1. The trim removed 0 bases at V and 7 bases at J, leaving 6 bases unmatched. Germline V gene lookup returns CDR1 SGHRS and CDR2 YFSETQ. CDR3 length: 14 amino acids. The CDR3 DNA sequence: TGCGCCAGCAGCTTGGCGGACAGGCTAAGTGAAGCTTTCTTT. Translated: CASSLADRLSEAFF.

This clonotype showed up just a few times. This chain connects TRBV12-5 to TRBJ2-6, with D possibly matching TRBD1 (6 bases). V lost 6 bases and J lost 2, with 14 bases in between. In germline, CDR1 is LGHNT, CDR2 FRNRAP. The CDR3 runs to 16 residues. The CDR3 coding sequence is TGTGCTAGTGGCCTAACCTCAGGGGCTGGGGCCAACGTCCTGACTTTC. Protein: CASGLTSGAGANVLTF.

V and J are TRBV12-3 or TRBV12-4 and TRBJ1-1; possibly TRBD1 for D (5 bases). The V end lost 7 bases, the J end lost 3 bases, and 21 bases lay between the germline ends. The CDR3 loop spans 16 amino acids. The CDR3 loop reads CASTGWDLEGDTEAFF. In DNA, the CDR3 is TGTGCCAGCACCGGGTGGGACTTAGAGGGCGACACTGAAGCTTTCTTT.

The V call is TRBV6-6, the J call TRBJ2-1, with 7 bases matching TRBD1. The J segment lost 10 bases and the V segment lost 7 bases, leaving 10 bases of the junction unmatched. The CDR3 totals 13 residues. Germline lookup yields CDR1 MNHNY and CDR2 SVGAGI (reference sequence). In DNA form, the CDR3 reads TGTGCCAGCACCGGGACAGAAGAGATCGAGCAGTTCTTC. This translates into CASTGTEEIEQFF.

This clonotype was counted only a few times. This chain connects TRBV5-1 to TRBJ2-7; D call uncertain. The CDR3 is made up of 14 amino acids. Germline V gives CDR1 SGHRS, CDR2 YFSETQ. Trimming took off 0 bases at V and 0 bases at J, with 7 bases between the two ends. As DNA, the CDR3 is TGCGCCAGCAGCTTGGACGTCGGCTCCTACGAGCAGTACTTC. Translated, it gives CASSLDVGSYEQYF.

This clonotype was counted only a few times. The rearrangement links TRBV7-8 to TRBJ2-5; a possible D gene is TRBD2 (6 bases). The V end lost 5 bases, the J end lost 1 base, and 11 bases lay between the germline ends. CDR3 length: 14 residues. Germline CDR1 is SGHVS and CDR2 is FQNEAQ. CDR3 sequence reads: CASSTRDFQETQYF. In DNA, the CDR3 is TGTGCCAGCAGCACCCGGGACTTCCAAGAGACCCAGTACTTC.

The V gene is TRBV20-1, the J gene TRBJ2-1; D possibly corresponds to TRBD2 (7 bases). Germline lookup yields CDR1 DFQATT and CDR2 SNEGSKA (reference sequence). The CDR3 sequence is 18 residues long. Trimming took off 2 bases at V and 11 bases at J, with 31 bases between the two ends. CDR3 residues: CSARNHLLRGGILVKQFF. The CDR3, as DNA: TGCAGTGCTAGAAATCACCTGCTTAGGGGGGGGATTCTGGTAAAGCAGTTCTTC.

The rearrangement uses TRBV7-9 and TRBJ2-1; D is possibly TRBD2 (6 bases). Looked up from germline, CDR1 is SEHNR and CDR2 is FQNEAQ (reference sequence). The CDR3 length is 13 residues. V was cut by 6 bases and J by 6 bases, with 12 bases left in between. The CDR3 DNA reads TGTGCCAGCAGTCCCATGGGGGGCAATGAGCAGTTCTTC. Protein: CASSPMGGNEQFF.